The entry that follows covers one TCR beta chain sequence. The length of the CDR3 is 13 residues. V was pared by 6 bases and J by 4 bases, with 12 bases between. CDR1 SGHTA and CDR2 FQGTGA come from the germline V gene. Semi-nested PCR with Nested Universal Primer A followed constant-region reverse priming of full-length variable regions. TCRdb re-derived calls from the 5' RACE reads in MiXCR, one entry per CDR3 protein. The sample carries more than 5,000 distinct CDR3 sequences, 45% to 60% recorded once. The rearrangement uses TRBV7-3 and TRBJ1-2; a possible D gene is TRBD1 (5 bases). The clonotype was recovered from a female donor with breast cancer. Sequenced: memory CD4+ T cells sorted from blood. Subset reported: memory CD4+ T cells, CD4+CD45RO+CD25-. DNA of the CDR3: TGTGCCAGCAGTCGTGGGGCAGGCTATGGCTACACCTTC. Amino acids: CASSRGAGYGYTF. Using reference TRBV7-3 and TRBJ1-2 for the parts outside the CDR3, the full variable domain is GAGVSQTPSNKVTEKGKYVELRCDPISGHTALYWYRQSLGQGPEFLIYFQGTGAADDSGLPNDRFFAVRPEGSVSTLKIQRTERGDSAVYLCASSRGAGYGYTFGSGTRLTVV.